Below are 4 T cell receptor beta chains sequenced from a single sample in a study of graft-versus-host responses after intestinal transplantation. What these receptors recognize is not known. The method was immunoSEQ multiplex PCR; TCRdb's version includes in-frame clones alone and lacks a portion of them. Counted here are about 88,000 clones, 92% occurring once; the ten biggest clones make up about 0.28%. Sequenced material: unstimulated CD4+ T cells sorted from spleen or lymph node cells, taken before intestinal transplant. These receptors came from a human donor who received an intestinal transplant.

This clone has just one count. The V call is TRBV5-1, the J call TRBJ2-5; TRBD2 agrees at 7 bases. The CDR3 is made up of 16 amino acids. Germline V gene lookup returns CDR1 SGHRS and CDR2 YFSETQ. The trim removed 4 bases at V and 5 bases at J, leaving 14 bases unmatched. The CDR3 here is CASSNPRGGSEETQYF. The CDR3 region has the DNA TGCGCCAGCAGCAACCCTCGGGGCGGGAGTGAGGAGACCCAGTACTTC.

The V and J genes are TRBV28 and TRBJ2-7, with 8 bases that match TRBD1. Per germline, CDR1 MDHEN and CDR2 SYDVKM. The ends lost 11 bases at V and 4 bases at J; junction bases unmatched: 7. The CDR3 contains 12 residues. CDR3 sequence reads: CAWGDRPYEQYF. CDR3 sequence (DNA): TGTGCCTGGGGGGACAGGCCTTACGAGCAGTACTTC.

In its sample, this clone was seen once. The chain joins TRBV28 to TRBJ1-2; the D gene is possibly TRBD1 (6 bases). Germline V gives CDR1 MDHEN, CDR2 SYDVKM. CDR3 length: 15 amino acids. The V end lost 7 bases, the J end lost 2 bases, and 17 bases lay between the germline ends. CDR3 region: CASTPTGGSNYGYTF. CDR3 coding DNA: TGTGCCAGCACTCCGACAGGAGGGTCCAACTATGGCTACACCTTC.

The rearrangement joins TRBV5-1 to TRBJ1-2, with TRBD1 matching 7 bases. Germline values: CDR1 SGHRS, CDR2 YFSETQ. This CDR3 is built from 14 residues. The ends lost 0 bases at V and 7 bases at J; junction bases unmatched: 6. The DNA for the CDR3 is TGCGCCAGCAGCTTGGGACAGGGAGTTCGTGGCTACACCTTC. Translating it yields CASSLGQGVRGYTF.